This TCR beta chain was recorded in a study of CD8 T cells in Susac syndrome. Regarding the study as a whole: That the number of individuals in its TCR sequencing and HLA analysis was relatively small was acknowledged by the study.

To note about this clonotype: Antigen: not known.

RNA totalling roughly 0.5 to 1 ug underwent reverse transcription with random hexamers. TCRdb re-analysed the immunoSEQ multiplex PCR reads in MiXCR, keeping a single row per CDR3 protein. Of about 120,000 distinct CDR3 sequences in the sample, 85% to 95% are singletons; the top ten hold 0.11% to 0.15%. The ends were cut back, 4 bases at V and 7 bases at J, with 15 bases in the middle. Germline lookup yields CDR1 SGDLS and CDR2 YYNGEE. This CDR3 is 14 amino acids long. This sequence originates from a human donor in good health. The V call is TRBV9, the J call TRBJ2-4; TRBD2 is a possible D gene (7 bases). Sequencing was carried out using CD4+ T cells from PBMCs. The CDR3 here is CASSSKGEGNIQYF. The CDR3, as DNA: TGTGCCAGCAGCTCCAAGGGGGAGGGGAACATTCAGTACTTC. The full variable domain, with the rest looked up from reference TRBV9 and TRBJ2-4, is DSGVTQTPKHLITATGQRVTLRCSPRSGDLSVYWYQQSLDQGLQFLIQYYNGEERAKGNILERFSAQQFPDLHSELNLSSLELGDSALYFCASSSKGEGNIQYFGAGTRLSVL.